These T cell receptor beta chains were read from a single sample in a study of tumor-infiltrating lymphocytes in primary liver carcinoma. TCRdb used MiXCR to reprocess the multiplex PCR reads, holding one entry per CDR3 protein. The sample has about 64,000 distinct CDR3 sequences, roughly two thirds seen once; the top ten hold approximately 41%. The sample consisted of liver tumor tissue from sampling region 4. Source of these receptors: a man aged 35-49 years with primary liver carcinoma and hepatitis B virus infection. The CDR3 runs from the conserved cysteine through the conserved F or W. The D gene is left open where the match is weak. Rows may omit the clone size; those that give it use once, few, many or a size class.

>TRBV6-5|.|TRBJ2-1|.
TGTCCCAGCAGTGGAAAGGGGAACAATGAGCAGTTCTTC
CPSSGKGNNEQFF
>TRBV12-3/TRBV12-4|medium-sized|TRBJ1-5|.
TGTGCCAGCAGAGACAGGAACAATCAGCCCCAGCATTTT
CASRDRNNQPQHF
>TRBV11-1|.|TRBJ2-7|.
TGTGCCAGCAGGGGGAAGCGATCCTACGAGTGGTACTTC
CASRGKRSYEWYF
>TRBV5-1|.|TRBJ2-2|TRBD2
TGTGCCAGCAGCTTGACTAGCGGTGGTAGCGTGGAGCTGCTTTTT
CASSLTSGGSVELLF
>TRBV10-1|.|TRBJ2-1|.
TGCGGCAGCAGTGAGACGGCTGCCGTCGAGCAGTTCTTC
CGSSETAAVEQFF
>TRBV10-3|many|TRBJ1-5|.
TGTGCCATCAGTGAGTCTAGGGAGCAGCCCCAGCATTTT
CAISESREQPQHF
>TRBV12-3/TRBV12-4|.|TRBJ2-2|TRBD2
TGTGTATTCGGGACTAGCGCCACCGGGGAGCTGTTTTTT
CVFGTSATGELFF
>TRBV4-2|many|TRBJ1-2|.
TGTGCCAGCAGCGCCCTTGATGGGAACTATGGCTACACCTTC
CASSALDGNYGYTF
>TRBV11-2|many|TRBJ2-5|TRBD2
TGTGCCAGCAGCTTTGGTAGCCTTCTAGCGGGAGGGCGGGGAGAGACCCAGTACTTC
CASSFGSLLAGGRGETQYF
>TRBV11-2|.|TRBJ2-2|.
TGTGCCAGTAGCTTTTCGGGACCGAACACCGGGGAGCTGTTTTTT
CASSFSGPNTGELFF
>TRBV7-9|.|TRBJ2-1|.
TGTGCCGGCAGCCCAAGGGGACTTGACAATGAGCTGTTCTTC
CAGSPRGLDNELFF
>TRBV29-1|.|TRBJ2-3|TRBD1
TGCGGCGTTGAAGCACAGGGGGGATACGCGCAGTATTTT
CGVEAQGGYAQYF
>TRBV6-2/TRBV6-3|.|TRBJ2-5|.
TGTGCTAGCAGTTGCTCGAGGGTACCCGGGGAGACCCAGTACTTC
CASSCSRVPGETQYF
>TRBV14|.|TRBJ2-1|.
TGTGCCAGCAGTGCCGTAACGGGATGGGTAAACAATGAGCGCTTCTTC
CASSAVTGWVNNERFF
>TRBV6-6|medium-sized|TRBJ2-2|TRBD2
TGTGCCAGCAGTCCGCTCGTGGGACTAGCGGGGCCAACGAACACCGGGGAGCTGTTTTTT
CASSPLVGLAGPTNTGELFF
>TRBV4-2|many|TRBJ2-5|.
TGTACCAGCAGCCAAGTCATTCAAGAGACCCAGTACTTC
CTSSQVIQETQYF
>TRBV11-2|.|TRBJ1-1|.
TGTGCCAGCGGCCCATCCAGGGAGTTGGTTAACACTGAAGCTTTCTTT
CASGPSRELVNTEAFF
>TRBV6-1|.|TRBJ2-7|.
TGTGCCAGCAGCGAAAAGGGCTACGAGGAATACTTC
CASSEKGYEEYF
>TRBV4-3|few|TRBJ2-1|TRBD2
TGCGCCAGCAGCCAAGTACATCAGCGGGACCCCTACAATGAGCAGTTCTTC
CASSQVHQRDPYNEQFF
>TRBV29-1|medium-sized|TRBJ1-5|.
TGCAGCGTTGAAGGAGACAATCAGCCCCAGCATTTT
CSVEGDNQPQHF
>TRBV4-3|many|TRBJ2-7|TRBD2
TGCGCCAGCAGCCAAGGTCCGGGAGGAGAGGACGAGCAGTACTTC
CASSQGPGGEDEQYF
>TRBV5-4|.|TRBJ2-7|TRBD1
TGTGCCAGCAGGCAGGGACAGGGAGTTTACGAGCAGTACTTC
CASRQGQGVYEQYF
>TRBV11-2|.|TRBJ2-3|.
TGTGCCAGCAGTCCTCGGGGTGGGGGGACAGATACGCAGTATTTT
CASSPRGGGTDTQYF
>TRBV29-1|.|TRBJ2-7|.
TGCAGTGCTCGAGACGGCCACGAGCAGTACTTC
CSARDGHEQYF
>TRBV4-1|few|TRBJ2-3|TRBD2
TGCGCCAGCAGCCAAGAAACTAGCGGGAGTGCAGATACGCAGTATTTT
CASSQETSGSADTQYF
>TRBV12-3/TRBV12-4|.|TRBJ2-3|.
TGTGCCAACAGTTTATTTGACTCTTCTACAGATACGCAGTATTTT
CANSLFDSSTDTQYF
>TRBV6-5|.|TRBJ2-7|.
TGTGCCAGGAGTTATCGGGCTAGCGTGGGCTACGAGCAGTACTTC
CARSYRASVGYEQYF
>TRBV11-2|.|TRBJ2-7|TRBD2
TGTGCCAGCAGCTTTGTGGGAGGGGACCAGTGCGAGCAGTACTTC
CASSFVGGDQCEQYF
>TRBV6-1|few|TRBJ2-5|.
TGTGCCAGCAGTGAAGGAGGTAGCCGAGAGATCCAGTACTTC
CASSEGGSREIQYF
>TRBV10-3|few|TRBJ2-7|.
TGTACCATCAGTGCGGGTGACAGTCGGCCCGAGCAGTACTTC
CTISAGDSRPEQYF
>TRBV28|.|TRBJ1-3|.
TGTGCCAGCAGTCCTTCAGGGAAAGGCACCATATATTTT
CASSPSGKGTIYF
>TRBV29-1|once|TRBJ1-5|.
TGCAGCGTTGGAGGGTTGAACAATCAGCCCCAACATTTT
CSVGGLNNQPQHF
>TRBV5-1|.|TRBJ2-3|.
TGCGCCAGCAGCTCGGGTATGGATCGAGATACGCAGTATTTT
CASSSGMDRDTQYF
>TRBV6-1|.|TRBJ2-7|TRBD1
TGTGCCAGCAGAGAGGGGGCCCCCCCCTACCAGCAGTACTTC
CASREGAPPYQQYF
>TRBV6-1|.|TRBJ1-1|.
TGTGCCAGCAGTCAGGGTGTAGGCACTGAAGCTTTCTTT
CASSQGVGTEAFF
>TRBV5-5|.|TRBJ2-1|TRBD1
TGTGCCAGCAGCCTTGGACAGGCTTCCTACAGTGAGCAGTTCTTC
CASSLGQASYSEQFF
>TRBV4-1|few|TRBJ2-7|TRBD2
TGCGCCAGCAGCCAAGATTATAGCGGGATTTGCGAGCAGTACTTC
CASSQDYSGICEQYF
>TRBV6-6|.|TRBJ1-6|TRBD1
TGTGCCGCCAAAGGTGGACAGGAGTATAATTCACTCCTCCACTTT
CAAKGGQEYNSLLHF
>TRBV29-1|.|TRBJ2-2|.
TGCAGCGTTGGAGAACAGAGTGGAGCCGGGGAACTGTTTTTT
CSVGEQSGAGELFF
>TRBV18|.|TRBJ2-3|TRBD1
TGTGCCAGCTCACCACGGGGACAGGGAACAGATACGCAGTATTTT
CASSPRGQGTDTQYF
>TRBV7-8|many|TRBJ2-7|.
TGTGCCAGCACCGTTCGGTCGGCACCGGCGTACGAGCAGTACTTC
CASTVRSAPAYEQYF
>TRBV6-5|.|TRBJ2-7|TRBD2
TGTGCCAGCAGTTACGCGGGAGAACTAGACGAGCAGTACTTC
CASSYAGELDEQYF
>TRBV12-3/TRBV12-4|.|TRBJ1-4|.
TGTGCCAGCAGTTTAGCGGGGACTGAAATACTGTTTTTT
CASSLAGTEILFF